This is a list of T cell receptor beta chains from one sample in a study of T cells in Graves' hyperthyroidism and ophthalmopathy. TCRdb re-derived calls from the multiplex PCR reads in MiXCR, one entry per CDR3 protein. The sample has approximately 330,000 distinct CDR3 sequences, roughly 23% seen once. The sequenced sample consisted of blood. Receptor source: a woman aged 45-59 years with Graves' hyperthyroidism. Both conserved end residues are trimmed from each CDR3.

V	J	CDR3
TRBV28	TRBJ2-7	ASRPHGTGDEQY
TRBV30	TRBJ1-5	AWSQYRGPAIGSNQPQH
TRBV2	TRBJ2-7	ASRTEQTSGSYEQY
TRBV4-1	TRBJ2-7	ASSLRLAGNSYEQY
TRBV7-9	TRBJ2-5	ASSLESGAGTQY
TRBV27	TRBJ1-4	ASSPDSNEKLF
TRBV30	TRBJ2-1	ACLGTSPFNEQF
TRBV19	TRBJ2-2	ASSIGAYRSTGELF
TRBV10-3	TRBJ2-3	AISDRGPADTQY
TRBV30	TRBJ1-6	AWSRDGSSYNSPLH
TRBV27	TRBJ2-3	ASSTPSGASGNTQY
TRBV5-1	TRBJ1-2	ASSYTGTSYGYT
TRBV7-9	TRBJ2-3	ASSPQTGVADTQY
TRBV6-1	TRBJ1-3	ASSNRETGNTIY
TRBV2	TRBJ2-2	ASSRTSGELF
TRBV5-1	TRBJ2-7	ASSFGGGYEQY
TRBV12-3/TRBV12-4	TRBJ1-2	ASSLDWGDGYT
TRBV6-1	TRBJ1-2	ASRGRENYGYT
TRBV6-2/TRBV6-3	TRBJ2-2	ASSYAGRGNTGELF
TRBV7-3	TRBJ2-1	ASSNWPGTEAF
TRBV14	TRBJ2-2	ASSQVASGGELF
TRBV15	TRBJ1-3	ATSKSGQSSGNTIY
TRBV5-6	TRBJ2-3	ASSLDLRGDIDTQY
TRBV2	TRBJ1-2	ASSRGDANGYT
TRBV6-5	TRBJ1-1	ASSYSRTHLNTEAF
TRBV28	TRBJ1-1	ASSIPQGVENTEAF